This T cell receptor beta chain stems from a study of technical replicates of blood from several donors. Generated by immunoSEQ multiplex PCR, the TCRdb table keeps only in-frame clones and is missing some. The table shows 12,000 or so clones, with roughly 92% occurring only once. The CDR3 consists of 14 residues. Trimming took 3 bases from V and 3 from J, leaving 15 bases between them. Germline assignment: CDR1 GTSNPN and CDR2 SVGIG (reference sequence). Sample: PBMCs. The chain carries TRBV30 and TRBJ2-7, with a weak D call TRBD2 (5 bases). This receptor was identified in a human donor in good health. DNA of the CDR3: TGTGCCTGGAGGCCTCCGGAGGCAAACTACGAGCAGTACTTC. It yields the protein CAWRPPEANYEQYF. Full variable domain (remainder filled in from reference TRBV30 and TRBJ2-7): SQTIHQWPATLVQPVGSPLSLECTVEGTSNPNLYWYRQAAGRGLQLLFYSVGIGQISSEVPQNLSASRPQDRQFILSSKKLLLSDSGFYLCAWRPPEANYEQYFGPGTRLTVT.